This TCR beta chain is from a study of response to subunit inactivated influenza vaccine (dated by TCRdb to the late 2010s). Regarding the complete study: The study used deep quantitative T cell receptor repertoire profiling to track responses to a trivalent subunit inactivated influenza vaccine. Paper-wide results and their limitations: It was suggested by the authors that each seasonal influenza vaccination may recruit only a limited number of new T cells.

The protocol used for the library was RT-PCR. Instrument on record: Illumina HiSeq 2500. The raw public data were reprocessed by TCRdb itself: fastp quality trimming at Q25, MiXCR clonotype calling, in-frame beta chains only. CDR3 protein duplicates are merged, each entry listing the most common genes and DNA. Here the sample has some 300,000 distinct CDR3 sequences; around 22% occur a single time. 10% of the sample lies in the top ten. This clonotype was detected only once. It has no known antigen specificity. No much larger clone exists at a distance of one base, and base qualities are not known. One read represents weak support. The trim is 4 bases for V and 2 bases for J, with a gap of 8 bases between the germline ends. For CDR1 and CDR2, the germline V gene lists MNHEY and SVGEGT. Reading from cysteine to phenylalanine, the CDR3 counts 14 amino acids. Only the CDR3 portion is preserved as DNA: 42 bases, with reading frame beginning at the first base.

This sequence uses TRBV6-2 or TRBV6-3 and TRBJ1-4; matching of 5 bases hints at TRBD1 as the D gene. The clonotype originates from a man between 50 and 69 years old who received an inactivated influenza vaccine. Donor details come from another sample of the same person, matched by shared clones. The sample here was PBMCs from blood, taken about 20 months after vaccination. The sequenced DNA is TGTGCCAGCAGTTGGGGGGGTACTAATGAAAAACTGTTTTTT. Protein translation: CASSWGGTNEKLFF.